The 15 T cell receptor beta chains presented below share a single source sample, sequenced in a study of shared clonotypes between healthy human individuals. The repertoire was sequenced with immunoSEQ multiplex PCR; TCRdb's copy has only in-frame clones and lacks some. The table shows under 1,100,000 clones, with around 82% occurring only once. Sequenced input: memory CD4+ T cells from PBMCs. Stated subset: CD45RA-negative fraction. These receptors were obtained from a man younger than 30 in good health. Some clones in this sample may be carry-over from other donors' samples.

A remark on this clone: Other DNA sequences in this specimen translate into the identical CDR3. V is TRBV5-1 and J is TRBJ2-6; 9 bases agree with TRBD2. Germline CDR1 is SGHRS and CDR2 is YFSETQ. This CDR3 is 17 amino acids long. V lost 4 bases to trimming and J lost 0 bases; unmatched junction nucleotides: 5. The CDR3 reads CASSPTSGSSGANVLTF. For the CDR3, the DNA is TGCGCCAGCAGCCCGACTAGCGGTAGCTCTGGGGCCAACGTCCTGACTTTC. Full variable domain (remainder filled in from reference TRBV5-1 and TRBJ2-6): KAGVTQTPRYLIKTRGQQVTLSCSPISGHRSVSWYQQTPGQGLQFLFEYFSETQRNKGNFPGRFSGRQFSNSRSEMNVSTLELGDSALYLCASSPTSGSSGANVLTFGAGSRLTVL.

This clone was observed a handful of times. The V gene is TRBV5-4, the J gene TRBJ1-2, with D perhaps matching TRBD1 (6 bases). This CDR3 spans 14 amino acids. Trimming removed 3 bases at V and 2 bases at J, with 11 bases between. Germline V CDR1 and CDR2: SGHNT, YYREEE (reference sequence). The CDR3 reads CASSSGQQNYGYTF. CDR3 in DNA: TGTGCCAGCAGCTCAGGACAGCAGAACTATGGCTACACCTTC.

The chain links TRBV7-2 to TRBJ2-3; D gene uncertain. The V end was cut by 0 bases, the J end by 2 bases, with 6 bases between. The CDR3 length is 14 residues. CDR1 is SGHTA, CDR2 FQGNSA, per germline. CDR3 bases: TGTGCCAGCAGCTTAGCGACGGCCACAGATACGCAGTATTTT. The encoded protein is CASSLATATDTQYF.

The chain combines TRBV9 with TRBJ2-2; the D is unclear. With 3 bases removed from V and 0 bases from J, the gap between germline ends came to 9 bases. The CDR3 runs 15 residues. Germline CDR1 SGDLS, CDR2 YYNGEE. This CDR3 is CASSARGSNTGELFF. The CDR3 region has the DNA TGTGCCAGCAGCGCCCGAGGATCGAACACCGGGGAGCTGTTTTTT.

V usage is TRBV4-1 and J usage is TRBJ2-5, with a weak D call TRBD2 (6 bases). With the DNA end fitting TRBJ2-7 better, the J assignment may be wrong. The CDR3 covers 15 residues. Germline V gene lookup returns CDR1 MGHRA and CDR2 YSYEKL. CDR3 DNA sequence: TGCGCCAGCAGCCAAGCGGGACTGAAAGCCTACGAGCAGTACTTC. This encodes CASSQAGLKAYEQYF.

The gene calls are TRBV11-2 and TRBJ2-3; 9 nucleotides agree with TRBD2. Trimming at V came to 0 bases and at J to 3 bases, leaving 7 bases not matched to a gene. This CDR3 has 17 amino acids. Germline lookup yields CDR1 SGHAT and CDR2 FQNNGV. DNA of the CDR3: TGTGCCAGCAGCTTAGAGCGTAGCGGGAGAGGTACAGATACGCAGTATTTT. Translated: CASSLERSGRGTDTQYF.

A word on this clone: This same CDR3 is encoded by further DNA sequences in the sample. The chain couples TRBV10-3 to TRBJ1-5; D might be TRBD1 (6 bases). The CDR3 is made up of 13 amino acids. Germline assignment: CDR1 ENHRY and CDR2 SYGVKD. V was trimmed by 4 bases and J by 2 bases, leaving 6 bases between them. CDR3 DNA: TGTGCCATCAGTGGACAGGGCAATCAGCCCCAGCATTTT. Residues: CAISGQGNQPQHF.

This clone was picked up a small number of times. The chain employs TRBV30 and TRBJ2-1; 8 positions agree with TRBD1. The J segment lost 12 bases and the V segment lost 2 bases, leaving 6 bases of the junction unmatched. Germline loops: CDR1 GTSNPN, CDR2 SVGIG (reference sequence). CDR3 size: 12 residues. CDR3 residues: CAWSSSGGGQFF. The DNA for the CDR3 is TGTGCCTGGAGTTCCTCAGGGGGCGGGCAGTTCTTC.

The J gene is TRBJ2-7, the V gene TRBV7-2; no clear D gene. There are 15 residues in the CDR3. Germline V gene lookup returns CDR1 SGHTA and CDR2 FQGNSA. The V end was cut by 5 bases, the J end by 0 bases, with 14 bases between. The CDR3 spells CASSHGIDNSYEQYF. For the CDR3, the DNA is TGTGCCAGCAGCCACGGTATAGACAACTCCTACGAGCAGTACTTC.

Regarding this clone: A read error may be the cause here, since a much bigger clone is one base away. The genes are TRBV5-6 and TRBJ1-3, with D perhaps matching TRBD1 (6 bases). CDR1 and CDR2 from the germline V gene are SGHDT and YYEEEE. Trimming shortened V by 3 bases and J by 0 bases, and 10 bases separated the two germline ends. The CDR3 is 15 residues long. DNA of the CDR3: TGTGCCAGCAGCTCCCAGGGGATCTCTGGAAACACCATATATTTT. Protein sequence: CASSSQGISGNTIYF. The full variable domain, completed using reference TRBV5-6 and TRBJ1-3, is DAGVTQSPTHLIKTRGQQVTLRCSPKSGHDTVSWYQQALGQGPQFIFQYYEEEERQRGNFPDRFSGHQFPNYSSELNVNALLLGDSALYLCASSSQGISGNTIYFGEGSWLTVV.

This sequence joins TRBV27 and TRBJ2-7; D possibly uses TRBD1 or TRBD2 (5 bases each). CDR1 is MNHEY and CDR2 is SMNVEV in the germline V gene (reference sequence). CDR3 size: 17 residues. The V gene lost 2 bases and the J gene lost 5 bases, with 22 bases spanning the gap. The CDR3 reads CASSLKDKQGPFDEQYF. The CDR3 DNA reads TGTGCCAGCAGTTTAAAAGATAAGCAGGGACCTTTCGACGAGCAGTACTTC.

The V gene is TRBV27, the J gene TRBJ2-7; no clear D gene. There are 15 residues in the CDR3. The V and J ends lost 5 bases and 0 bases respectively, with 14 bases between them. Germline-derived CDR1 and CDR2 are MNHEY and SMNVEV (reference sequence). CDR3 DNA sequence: TGTGCCAGCAGTCAAGACATTACACCCTCCTACGAGCAGTACTTC. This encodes CASSQDITPSYEQYF.

The CDR3 here is CAWNGQGRETQYF. The CDR3 region has the DNA TGTGCCTGGAATGGACAGGGTCGAGAGACCCAGTACTTC. V is TRBV30 and J is TRBJ2-5; 8 bases are shared with TRBD1. With V trimmed by 4 bases and J by 4 bases, 5 bases remained unmatched. This CDR3 is 13 amino acids long. CDR1 is GTSNPN, CDR2 SVGIG, per germline (reference sequence).

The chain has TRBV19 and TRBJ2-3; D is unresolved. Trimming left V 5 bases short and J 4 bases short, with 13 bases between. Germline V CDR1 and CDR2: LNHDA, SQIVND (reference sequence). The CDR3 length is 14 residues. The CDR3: CASSLGFTADTQYF. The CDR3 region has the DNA TGTGCCAGTAGTCTTGGGTTCACGGCAGATACGCAGTATTTT.

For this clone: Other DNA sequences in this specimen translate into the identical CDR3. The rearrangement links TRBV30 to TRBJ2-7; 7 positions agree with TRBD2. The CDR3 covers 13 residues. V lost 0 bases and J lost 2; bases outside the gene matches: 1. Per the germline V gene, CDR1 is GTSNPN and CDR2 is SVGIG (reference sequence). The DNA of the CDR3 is TGTGCCTGGAGTGTCGGACTAGCCTACGAGCAGTACTTC. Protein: CAWSVGLAYEQYF.